This TCR beta chain emerged from a study of cytomegalovirus exposure and HLA in healthy donors. Study background: In an earlier analysis, 90 million to 130 million unique TCR beta sequences were found from 150 million to 200 million T cells. Within the Caucasian-associated ancestry cluster were around 80% of the approximately 400 genotyped donors.

The PCR ran on 60 Vbeta and 13 Jbeta primers. Measured with immunoSEQ multiplex PCR; TCRdb has only the in-frame clones, and not every one. The sample has more than 65,000 clones; 79% are singletons. Details on this clone: Its target is unknown.

The study's findings and limits: Usually a TCR sequence was rare, but some public TCRs were found in many donors. Among TCR beta chains, those listed as cytomegalovirus-associated numbered 164.

This TCR was sampled from a woman in her forties in good health and CMV-seropositive. The material sequenced was PBMCs.

CDR3 nucleotide sequence: TGCGCCAGCAGCTTGTCTGGGGGCGCAGAGGGCTACACCTTC. It codes for CASSLSGGAEGYTF. This chain connects TRBV5-1 to TRBJ1-2, with a tentative D call TRBD1 (6 bases). CDR1 and CDR2 from the germline V gene are SGHRS and YFSETQ. With 1 base removed from V and 8 bases from J, the gap between germline ends came to 15 bases. CDR3 size: 14 residues.